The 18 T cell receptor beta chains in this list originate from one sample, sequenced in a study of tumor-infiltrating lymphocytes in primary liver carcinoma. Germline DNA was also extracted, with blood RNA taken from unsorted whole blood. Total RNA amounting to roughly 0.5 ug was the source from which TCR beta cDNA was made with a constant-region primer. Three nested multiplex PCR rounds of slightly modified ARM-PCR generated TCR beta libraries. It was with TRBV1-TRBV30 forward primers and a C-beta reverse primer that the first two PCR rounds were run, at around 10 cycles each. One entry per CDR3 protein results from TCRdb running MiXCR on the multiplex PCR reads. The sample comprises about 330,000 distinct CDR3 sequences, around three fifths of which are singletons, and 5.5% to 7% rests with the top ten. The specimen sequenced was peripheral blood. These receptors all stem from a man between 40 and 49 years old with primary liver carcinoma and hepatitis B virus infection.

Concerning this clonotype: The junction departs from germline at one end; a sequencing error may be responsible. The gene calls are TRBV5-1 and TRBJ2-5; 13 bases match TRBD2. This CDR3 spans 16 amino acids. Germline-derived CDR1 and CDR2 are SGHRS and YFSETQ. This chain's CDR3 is CTSSIGTSGIQETQYF. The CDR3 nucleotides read TGCACCAGCAGCATAGGGACTAGCGGGATCCAAGAGACCCAGTACTTC. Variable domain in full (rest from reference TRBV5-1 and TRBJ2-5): KAGVTQTPRYLIKTRGQQVTLSCSPISGHRSVSWYQQTPGQGLQFLFEYFSETQRNKGNFPGRFSGRQFSNSRSEMNVSTLELGDSALYLCTSSIGTSGIQETQYFGPGTRLLVL.

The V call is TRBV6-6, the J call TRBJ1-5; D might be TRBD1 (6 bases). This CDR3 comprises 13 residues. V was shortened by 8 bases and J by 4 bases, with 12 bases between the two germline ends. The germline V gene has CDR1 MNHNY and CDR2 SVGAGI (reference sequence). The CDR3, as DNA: TGTGCCAGCTCAGGGGCTATAAATCAGCCCCAGCATTTT. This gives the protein CASSGAINQPQHF.

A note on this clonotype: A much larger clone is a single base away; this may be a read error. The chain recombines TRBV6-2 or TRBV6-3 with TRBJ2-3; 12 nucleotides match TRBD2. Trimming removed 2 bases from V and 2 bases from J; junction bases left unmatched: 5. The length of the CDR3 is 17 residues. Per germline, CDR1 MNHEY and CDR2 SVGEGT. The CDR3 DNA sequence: TGTGCCAGCAGTTACCATGGACTAGCGGGAAACACAGATACGCAGTATTTT. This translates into CASSYHGLAGNTDTQYF.

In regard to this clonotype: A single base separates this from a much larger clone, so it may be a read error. This chain's CDR3 is CASSYSNRGGMSNQPQHF. CDR3 bases: TGTGCCAGCAGTTACTCCAACAGGGGCGGCATGAGCAATCAGCCCCAGCATTTT. V and J are TRBV6-2 or TRBV6-3 and TRBJ1-5; 7 nucleotides align to TRBD1. The J segment lost 1 base and the V segment lost 0 bases, leaving 9 bases of the junction unmatched. Germline V gene sequence: CDR1 MNHEY, CDR2 SVGEGT. The length of the CDR3 is 18 residues.

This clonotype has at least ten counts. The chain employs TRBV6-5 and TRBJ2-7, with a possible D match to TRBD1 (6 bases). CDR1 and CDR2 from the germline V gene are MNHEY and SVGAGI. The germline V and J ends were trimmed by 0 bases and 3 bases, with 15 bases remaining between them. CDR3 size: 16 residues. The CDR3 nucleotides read TGTGCCAGCAGTTACTCTGTTGGACAGAGTCTCTACGAGCAGTACTTC. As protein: CASSYSVGQSLYEQYF.

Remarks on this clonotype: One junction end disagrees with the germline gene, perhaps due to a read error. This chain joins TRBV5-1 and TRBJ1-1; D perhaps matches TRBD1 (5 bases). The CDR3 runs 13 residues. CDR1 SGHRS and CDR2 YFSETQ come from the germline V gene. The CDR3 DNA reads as TGCGCCAGCGCCTACGGGGGTAACACTGAAGCTCTCTTT. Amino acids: CASAYGGNTEALF.

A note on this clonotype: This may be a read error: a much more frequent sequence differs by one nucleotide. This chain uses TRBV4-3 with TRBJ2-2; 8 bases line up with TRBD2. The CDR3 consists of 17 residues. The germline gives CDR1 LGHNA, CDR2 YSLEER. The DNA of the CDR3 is TGCGCCAGCAGACAAGAATTCTCAGCGGGAGCTACCGGGGAGCTGTTTTTT. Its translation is CASRQEFSAGATGELFF.

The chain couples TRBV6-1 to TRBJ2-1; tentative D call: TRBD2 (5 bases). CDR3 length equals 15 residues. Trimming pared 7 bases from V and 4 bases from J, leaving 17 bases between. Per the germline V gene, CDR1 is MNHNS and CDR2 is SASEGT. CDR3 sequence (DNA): TGTGCCAGCAAGTATGTAGCGAGAGTTTACAATGAGCAGTTCTTC. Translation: CASKYVARVYNEQFF.

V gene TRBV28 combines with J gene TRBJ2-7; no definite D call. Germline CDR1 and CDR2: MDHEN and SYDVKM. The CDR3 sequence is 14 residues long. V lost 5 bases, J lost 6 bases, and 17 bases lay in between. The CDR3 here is CASSPTWARGEQYF. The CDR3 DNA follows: TGTGCCAGCAGTCCAACCTGGGCCCGTGGCGAGCAGTACTTC.

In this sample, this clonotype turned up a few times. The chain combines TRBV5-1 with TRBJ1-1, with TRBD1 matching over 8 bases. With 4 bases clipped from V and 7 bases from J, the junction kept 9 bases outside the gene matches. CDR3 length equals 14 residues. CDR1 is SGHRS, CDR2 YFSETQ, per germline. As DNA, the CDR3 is TGCGCCAGCAGCCCAGGGGGCGCTGATTTTGAAGCTTTCTTT. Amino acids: CASSPGGADFEAFF.

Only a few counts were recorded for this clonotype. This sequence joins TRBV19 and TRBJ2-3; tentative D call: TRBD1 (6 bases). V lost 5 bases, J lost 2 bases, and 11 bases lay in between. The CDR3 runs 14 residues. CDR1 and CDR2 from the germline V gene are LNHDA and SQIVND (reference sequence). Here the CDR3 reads CASSLRDITDTQYF. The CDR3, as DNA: TGTGCCAGTAGTTTACGGGACATCACAGATACGCAGTATTTT. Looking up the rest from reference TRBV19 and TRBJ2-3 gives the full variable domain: DGGITQSPKYLFRKEGQNVTLSCEQNLNHDAMYWYRQDPGQGLRLIYYSQIVNDFQKGDIAEGYSVSREKKESFPLTVTSAQKNPTAFYLCASSLRDITDTQYFGPGTRLTVL.

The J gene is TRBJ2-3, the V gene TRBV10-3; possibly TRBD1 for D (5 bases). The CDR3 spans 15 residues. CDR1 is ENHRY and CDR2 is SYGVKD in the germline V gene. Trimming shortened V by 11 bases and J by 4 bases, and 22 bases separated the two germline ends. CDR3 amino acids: CASRAVPGLADTQYF. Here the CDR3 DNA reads TGTGCCTCCAGGGCGGTGCCGGGCCTGGCAGATACGCAGTATTTT.

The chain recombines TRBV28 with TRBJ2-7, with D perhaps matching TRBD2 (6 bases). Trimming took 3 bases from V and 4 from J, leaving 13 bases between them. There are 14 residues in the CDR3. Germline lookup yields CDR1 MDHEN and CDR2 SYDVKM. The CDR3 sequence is CASSFSWGVYEQYF. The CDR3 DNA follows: TGTGCCAGCAGTTTTTCCTGGGGGGTGTACGAGCAGTACTTC.

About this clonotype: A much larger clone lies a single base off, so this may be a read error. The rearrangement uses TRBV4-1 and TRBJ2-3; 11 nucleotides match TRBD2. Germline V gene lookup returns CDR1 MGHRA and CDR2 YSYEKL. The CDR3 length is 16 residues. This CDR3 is CASSSRTSGYTDRQYF. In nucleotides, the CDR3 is TGCGCCAGCAGCTCTCGGACTAGCGGGTACACAGATAGGCAGTATTTT.

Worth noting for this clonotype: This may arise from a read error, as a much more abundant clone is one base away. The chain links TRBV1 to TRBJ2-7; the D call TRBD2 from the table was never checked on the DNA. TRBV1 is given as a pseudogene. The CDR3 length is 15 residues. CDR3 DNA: TGCACCAGCAGCCAAGATGACTGGGTAGGGAGCGAGCAGTACTTC. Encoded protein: CTSSQDDWVGSEQYF.

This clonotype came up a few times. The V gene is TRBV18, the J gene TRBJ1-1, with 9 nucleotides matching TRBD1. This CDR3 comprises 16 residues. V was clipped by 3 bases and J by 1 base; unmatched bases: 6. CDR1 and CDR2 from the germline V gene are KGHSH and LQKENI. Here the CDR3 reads CASSPGQGFSNTEAFF. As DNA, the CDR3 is TGTGCCAGCTCACCTGGACAGGGGTTCTCGAACACTGAAGCTTTCTTT.

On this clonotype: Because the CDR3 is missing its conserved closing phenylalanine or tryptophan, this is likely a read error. The CDR3, as DNA: TGTGCCAGCAGTTACACGGGGGGGAACACTGAGGCTTTCTCT. It translates to CASSYTGGNTEAFS. This sequence joins TRBV6-5 and TRBJ1-1, with D perhaps matching TRBD1 (5 bases). Germline CDR1 reads MNHEY; CDR2 reads SVGAGI. This CDR3 has 14 amino acids.

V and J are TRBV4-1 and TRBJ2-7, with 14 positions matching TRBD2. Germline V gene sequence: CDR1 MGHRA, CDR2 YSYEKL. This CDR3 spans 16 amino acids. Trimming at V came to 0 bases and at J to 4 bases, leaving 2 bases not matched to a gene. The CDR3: CASSQDRLAGGYEQYF. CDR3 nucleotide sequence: TGCGCCAGCAGCCAAGATCGACTAGCGGGAGGGTACGAGCAGTACTTC.